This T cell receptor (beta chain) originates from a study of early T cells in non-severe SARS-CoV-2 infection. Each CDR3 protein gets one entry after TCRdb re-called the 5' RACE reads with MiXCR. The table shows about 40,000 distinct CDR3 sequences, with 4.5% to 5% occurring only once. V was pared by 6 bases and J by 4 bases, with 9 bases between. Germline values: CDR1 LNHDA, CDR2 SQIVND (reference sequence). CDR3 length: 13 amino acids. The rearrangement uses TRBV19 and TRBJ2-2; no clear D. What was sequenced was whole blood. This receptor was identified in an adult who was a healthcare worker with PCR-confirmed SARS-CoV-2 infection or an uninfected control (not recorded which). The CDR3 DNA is TGTGCCAGTAGCCTGTTTGGCACCGGGGAGCTGTTTTTT. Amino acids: CASSLFGTGELFF.